These 2 T cell receptor beta chains were sequenced from one sample in a study of T cell responses to AZD1222 COVID-19 vaccine. Sequencing used immunoSEQ multiplex PCR; TCRdb keeps in-frame clones, though not all of them. The repertoire has more than 95,000 clones, more than 80% of them found once; the top ten carry approximately 4.7%. The sequenced sample was peripheral blood, obtained 28 days after the second AZD1222 dose. These receptors were obtained from an adult who received the AZD1222 COVID-19 vaccine.

In its sample, this clone was seen a few times. J is TRBJ1-2 and V is TRBV28, with 7 bases lining up with TRBD1. Trimming took 2 bases from V and 6 from J; bases not matched to a gene: 9. Germline CDR1 is MDHEN and CDR2 is SYDVKM. The CDR3 consists of 15 residues. The CDR3 sequence is CASSLGTVRVNGYTF. The CDR3 nucleotides are TGTGCCAGCAGTTTAGGGACAGTCAGAGTCAATGGCTACACCTTC.

J is TRBJ1-6 and V is TRBV5-1; D not certain. CDR1 and CDR2 from the germline V gene are SGHRS and YFSETQ. V lost 0 bases and J 11 bases, leaving 9 bases between the germline ends. The CDR3 runs to 13 residues. CDR3 DNA sequence: TGCGCCAGCAGCTTGGGGGCGGGTACACCCCTCCACTTT. Protein product: CASSLGAGTPLHF.